This is a list of T cell receptor beta chains from one sample in a study of post-analysis software for immune sequencing data. TCRdb called the PCR reads again in MiXCR, with one record for every CDR3 protein. The sample lists 350,000 to 500,000 distinct CDR3 sequences, roughly 38% seen once, with 7.6% in the top ten. Specimen: blood. Receptor source: a girl aged 2 to 10 with multiple sclerosis. Both conserved end residues are part of each CDR3. The D gene is left open where the match is weak. The size field is filled for only some rows; it gives once, few, many or a size class.

V gene: TRBV5-1
clone size: few
J gene: TRBJ2-7
D gene: NA
CDR3 DNA: TGCGCCAGCAGCTCCCCCCTACAGGGACGTTCCTACGAGCAGTACTTC
CDR3 protein: CASSSPLQGRSYEQYF

V gene: TRBV18
clone size: NA
J gene: TRBJ2-7
D gene: NA
CDR3 DNA: TGTGCCAGCTCACCGGACCCCACCTACGAGCAGTACTTC
CDR3 protein: CASSPDPTYEQYF

V gene: TRBV5-6
clone size: many
J gene: TRBJ2-3
D gene: NA
CDR3 DNA: TGTGCCAGCAGCGATTCGCAGGATACGCAGTATTTT
CDR3 protein: CASSDSQDTQYF

V gene: TRBV3-1
clone size: few
J gene: TRBJ2-1
D gene: NA
CDR3 DNA: TGTGCCAGCAGCCAAGAAAGTCTCGCCTACAATGAGCAGTTCTTC
CDR3 protein: CASSQESLAYNEQFF

V gene: TRBV10-3
clone size: NA
J gene: TRBJ2-7
D gene: TRBD2
CDR3 DNA: TGTGCCATCAGCTCCGCCGGGACTAGCATTCAGCAGTACTTC
CDR3 protein: CAISSAGTSIQQYF

V gene: TRBV5-1
clone size: NA
J gene: TRBJ1-1
D gene: NA
CDR3 DNA: TGCGCCAGCAGCTTGGTCCCAGGGCAGAACACTGAAGCTTTCTTT
CDR3 protein: CASSLVPGQNTEAFF

V gene: TRBV14
clone size: NA
J gene: TRBJ1-2
D gene: TRBD1
CDR3 DNA: TGTGCCAGCAGCGATCTGGGACAGGAAAATGGCTACACCTTC
CDR3 protein: CASSDLGQENGYTF

V gene: TRBV10-3
clone size: NA
J gene: TRBJ1-5
D gene: TRBD1
CDR3 DNA: TGTGCCACGAGACAGGGTGGCCAGCCCCAGCATTTT
CDR3 protein: CATRQGGQPQHF

V gene: TRBV4-1
clone size: few
J gene: TRBJ2-7
D gene: NA
CDR3 DNA: TGCGCCAGCAGCCTTCCGGCGGGGGCAGGCGAGCAGTACTTC
CDR3 protein: CASSLPAGAGEQYF

V gene: TRBV7-9
clone size: NA
J gene: TRBJ2-1
D gene: NA
CDR3 DNA: TGTGCCAGCAGCTTAGTACAGGGATATGGTGAGCAGTTCTTC
CDR3 protein: CASSLVQGYGEQFF

V gene: TRBV21-1
clone size: NA
J gene: TRBJ2-7
D gene: NA
CDR3 DNA: TGTGCCAGAGTCACGCTAGCGCATTTCTCCTACGAGCAGTACTTC
CDR3 protein: CARVTLAHFSYEQYF

V gene: TRBV20-1
clone size: NA
J gene: TRBJ2-7
D gene: NA
CDR3 DNA: TGCAGTGCTAGAGATCAGGTCAGGGGTGCGTACGAGCAGTACTTC
CDR3 protein: CSARDQVRGAYEQYF

V gene: TRBV4-2
clone size: few
J gene: TRBJ2-1
D gene: NA
CDR3 DNA: TGTGCCAGCAGCAACGGAGGAGTTGAGCAGTTCTTC
CDR3 protein: CASSNGGVEQFF

V gene: TRBV10-3
clone size: NA
J gene: TRBJ2-5
D gene: TRBD1
CDR3 DNA: TGTGCCATCAGTGAGTCGCTATGGGACAGGGAAGAGACCCAGTACTTC
CDR3 protein: CAISESLWDREETQYF

V gene: TRBV20-1
clone size: NA
J gene: TRBJ2-7
D gene: NA
CDR3 DNA: TGCAGTGCTAGAGCAGGCGCGGGGGCAGAGCAGTACTTC
CDR3 protein: CSARAGAGAEQYF

V gene: TRBV5-6
clone size: NA
J gene: TRBJ2-3
D gene: NA
CDR3 DNA: TGTGCCAGCAGCTTGGATTGGAGCCCCACAGATACGCAGTATTTT
CDR3 protein: CASSLDWSPTDTQYF

V gene: TRBV7-9
clone size: few
J gene: TRBJ1-2
D gene: NA
CDR3 DNA: TGTGCCAGCAGCTTAGGAGGTGGAGGAGCCAACTATGGCTACACCTTC
CDR3 protein: CASSLGGGGANYGYTF

V gene: TRBV4-3
clone size: NA
J gene: TRBJ2-2
D gene: TRBD2
CDR3 DNA: TGCGCCAGCAGCCCCAGCGGGAGGGCTGGCGGGGAGCTGTTTTTT
CDR3 protein: CASSPSGRAGGELFF

V gene: TRBV6-5
clone size: few
J gene: TRBJ1-6
D gene: NA
CDR3 DNA: TGTGCCAGCAGTTACATTTGGGACGGCAGCTCCTATAATTCACCCCTCCACTTT
CDR3 protein: CASSYIWDGSSYNSPLHF

V gene: TRBV6-5
clone size: NA
J gene: TRBJ2-7
D gene: NA
CDR3 DNA: TGTGCCAGCAGTTACTCACCGGCGAATTGGCTTGTGAGTGAGCAGTACTTC
CDR3 protein: CASSYSPANWLVSEQYF

V gene: TRBV5-1
clone size: NA
J gene: TRBJ2-5
D gene: TRBD1
CDR3 DNA: TGCGCCAGCAGCTCCGACAGGGAAGAGACCCAGTACTTC
CDR3 protein: CASSSDREETQYF

V gene: TRBV15
clone size: NA
J gene: TRBJ1-5
D gene: NA
CDR3 DNA: TGTGCCACCAGCAACGGAAGGTTTCCCCCTAAATATAGCAATCAGCCCCAGCATTTT
CDR3 protein: CATSNGRFPPKYSNQPQHF

V gene: TRBV14
clone size: NA
J gene: TRBJ2-5
D gene: NA
CDR3 DNA: TGTGCCTGCAGCCAGTGGATGGGGAGCGTTGTGGAGGAGACCCAGTACTTC
CDR3 protein: CACSQWMGSVVEETQYF

V gene: TRBV27
clone size: once
J gene: TRBJ1-1
D gene: NA
CDR3 DNA: TGTGCCAGCAGTTTGATGACCCCGGGATGGGGCACTGAAGCTTTCTTT
CDR3 protein: CASSLMTPGWGTEAFF

V gene: TRBV15
clone size: NA
J gene: TRBJ1-2
D gene: NA
CDR3 DNA: TGTGCCACCAGCAGGCCGACAGCAAACTATGGCTACACCTTC
CDR3 protein: CATSRPTANYGYTF

V gene: TRBV4-3
clone size: NA
J gene: TRBJ1-1
D gene: NA
CDR3 DNA: TGCGCCAGCAGCCAAGATTACCAGGCTGAAGCTTTCTTT
CDR3 protein: CASSQDYQAEAFF

V gene: TRBV9
clone size: NA
J gene: TRBJ2-7
D gene: TRBD2
CDR3 DNA: TGTGCCAGCAGCAACCCAGGGAGAGGGACTAGCGGCTACGAGCAGTACTTC
CDR3 protein: CASSNPGRGTSGYEQYF

V gene: TRBV29-1
clone size: NA
J gene: TRBJ2-3
D gene: TRBD2
CDR3 DNA: TGCAGCGTTGAAAGCGGGGCCCCAGATACGCAGTATTTT
CDR3 protein: CSVESGAPDTQYF

V gene: TRBV30
clone size: few
J gene: TRBJ1-5
D gene: NA
CDR3 DNA: TGTGCCTGGAGTCCGGGGGGGTATCAGCCCCAGCATTTT
CDR3 protein: CAWSPGGYQPQHF

V gene: TRBV29-1
clone size: few
J gene: TRBJ2-1
D gene: TRBD2
CDR3 DNA: TGCAGCGTTGAAGGTGTTGTGATGGGATTAGGCCTAGCGGAAAGCTCCTACAATGAGCAGTTCTTC
CDR3 protein: CSVEGVVMGLGLAESSYNEQFF

V gene: TRBV5-1
clone size: few
J gene: TRBJ2-5
D gene: NA
CDR3 DNA: TGCGCCAGCAGCAGGAGTTCCTCGGCCCAAGAGACCCAGTACTTC
CDR3 protein: CASSRSSSAQETQYF

V gene: TRBV4-1
clone size: NA
J gene: TRBJ2-4
D gene: NA
CDR3 DNA: TGCGCCAGCAGCCAAGGCGACCGGGGGCGGTTAGCCAAAAACATTCAGTACTTC
CDR3 protein: CASSQGDRGRLAKNIQYF

V gene: TRBV7-6
clone size: NA
J gene: TRBJ2-7
D gene: NA
CDR3 DNA: TGTGCCAGCAGCCTCCAGGGTTCCGGCGAGCAGTACTTC
CDR3 protein: CASSLQGSGEQYF

V gene: TRBV7-2
clone size: many
J gene: TRBJ2-7
D gene: TRBD2
CDR3 DNA: TGTGCCAGCAGCTTAAGCGGGAAAGGGTCCTACGAGCAGTACTTC
CDR3 protein: CASSLSGKGSYEQYF

V gene: TRBV7-2
clone size: NA
J gene: TRBJ2-1
D gene: NA
CDR3 DNA: TGTGCCAGCAGCTCCCTTAGGGGCAATGAGCAGTTCTTC
CDR3 protein: CASSSLRGNEQFF

V gene: TRBV4-1
clone size: NA
J gene: TRBJ1-1
D gene: NA
CDR3 DNA: TGCGCCAGCAGCCAAGGGGACACGAACACTGAAGCTTTCTTT
CDR3 protein: CASSQGDTNTEAFF

V gene: TRBV4-1
clone size: few
J gene: TRBJ1-2
D gene: NA
CDR3 DNA: TGCGCCAGCAGCCTCATCAGGGGCGACTATGGCTACACCTTC
CDR3 protein: CASSLIRGDYGYTF

V gene: TRBV12-3/TRBV12-4
clone size: NA
J gene: TRBJ2-3
D gene: NA
CDR3 DNA: TGTGCCAGCAGCCTGAGGATGAGCACAGATGCGCAGTATTTT
CDR3 protein: CASSLRMSTDAQYF

V gene: TRBV4-3
clone size: NA
J gene: TRBJ1-3
D gene: NA
CDR3 DNA: TGCGCCAGCAGCCAAGATCTTCAGTCTCTTGGAAACACCATATATTTT
CDR3 protein: CASSQDLQSLGNTIYF

V gene: TRBV29-1
clone size: few
J gene: TRBJ2-1
D gene: NA
CDR3 DNA: TGCAGCGTTGAGGTCGGAGATTACAATGAGCAGTTCTTC
CDR3 protein: CSVEVGDYNEQFF

V gene: TRBV4-1
clone size: few
J gene: TRBJ2-7
D gene: NA
CDR3 DNA: TGCGCCAGCAGCCAAGCGGAGATCCCCTACGAGCAGTACTTC
CDR3 protein: CASSQAEIPYEQYF

V gene: TRBV29-1
clone size: few
J gene: TRBJ1-1
D gene: NA
CDR3 DNA: TGCAGCGTTGAAGACACACGTACTGAAGCTTTCTTT
CDR3 protein: CSVEDTRTEAFF

V gene: TRBV12-5
clone size: few
J gene: TRBJ2-1
D gene: TRBD2
CDR3 DNA: TGTGCTAGTGGTTCAAAGGGACTAGCGGGAGTTCGCAATGAGCAGTTCTTC
CDR3 protein: CASGSKGLAGVRNEQFF

V gene: TRBV29-1
clone size: NA
J gene: TRBJ1-2
D gene: NA
CDR3 DNA: TGCAGCGTTGACGGGCGGGGGGCGATTGAGGACTATGGCTACACCTTC
CDR3 protein: CSVDGRGAIEDYGYTF

V gene: TRBV20-1
clone size: NA
J gene: TRBJ1-5
D gene: NA
CDR3 DNA: TGCAGTGCTAGATCCGGACCGATCAGCAATCAGCCCCAGCATTTT
CDR3 protein: CSARSGPISNQPQHF

V gene: TRBV7-2
clone size: NA
J gene: TRBJ1-5
D gene: TRBD1
CDR3 DNA: TGTGCCAGCAGCTACCGGGACAGGGGACATCAGCCCCAGCATTTT
CDR3 protein: CASSYRDRGHQPQHF

V gene: TRBV6-1
clone size: NA
J gene: TRBJ1-2
D gene: NA
CDR3 DNA: TGTGCCAGCAGCGTTGGTGGGACGGCCAATCGCTATGGCTACACCTTC
CDR3 protein: CASSVGGTANRYGYTF

V gene: TRBV28
clone size: few
J gene: TRBJ2-5
D gene: NA
CDR3 DNA: TGTGCCAGCAGTTCCCAGGACGTGAGCCAAGAGACCCAGTACTTC
CDR3 protein: CASSSQDVSQETQYF

V gene: TRBV7-3
clone size: NA
J gene: TRBJ2-1
D gene: TRBD2
CDR3 DNA: TGTGCCAGCAGCTTAGGCGGGGGGGCCCTCAATGAGCAGTTCTTC
CDR3 protein: CASSLGGGALNEQFF

V gene: TRBV7-2
clone size: NA
J gene: TRBJ1-2
D gene: TRBD1
CDR3 DNA: TGTGCCAGCAGCTTAGCGACAGGGGCGGGTAACTATGGCTACACCTTC
CDR3 protein: CASSLATGAGNYGYTF

V gene: TRBV5-1
clone size: NA
J gene: TRBJ2-5
D gene: NA
CDR3 DNA: TGCGCCAGCAGCTTTGGAGGGGCTCAAGAGACCCAGTACTTC
CDR3 protein: CASSFGGAQETQYF

V gene: TRBV5-1
clone size: NA
J gene: TRBJ1-2
D gene: TRBD1
CDR3 DNA: TGCGCCAGCAGCCCGCTGGACAGGGGGCATGGCTACACCTTC
CDR3 protein: CASSPLDRGHGYTF

V gene: TRBV28
clone size: NA
J gene: TRBJ2-7
D gene: NA
CDR3 DNA: TGTGCCAGCAGTTTTCTCCGGTCGGGCGAGCAGTACTTC
CDR3 protein: CASSFLRSGEQYF

V gene: TRBV5-1
clone size: NA
J gene: TRBJ1-4
D gene: NA
CDR3 DNA: TGCGCCAGCAGAGGGGCAGCTACAACTAATGAAAAACTGTTTTTT
CDR3 protein: CASRGAATTNEKLFF

V gene: TRBV28
clone size: few
J gene: TRBJ2-7
D gene: TRBD1
CDR3 DNA: TGTGCCAGCAAGACAGGGTGGCTATACGAGCAGTACTTC
CDR3 protein: CASKTGWLYEQYF

V gene: TRBV3-1
clone size: NA
J gene: TRBJ2-7
D gene: NA
CDR3 DNA: TGTGCCAGCAGCCAACAGCGCGGGACTTTCCCCTACGAGCAGTACTTC
CDR3 protein: CASSQQRGTFPYEQYF

V gene: TRBV28
clone size: NA
J gene: TRBJ2-3
D gene: TRBD1
CDR3 DNA: TGTGCCAGCAGTCCGGGGACAGGGGGCTATCCAGATACGCAGTATTTT
CDR3 protein: CASSPGTGGYPDTQYF

V gene: TRBV29-1
clone size: NA
J gene: TRBJ2-3
D gene: TRBD2
CDR3 DNA: TGCAGCGGGCTAGCGGCAGATACGCAGTATTTT
CDR3 protein: CSGLAADTQYF